The 17 T cell receptor beta chains given below trace back to one sample, sequenced in a study of cytomegalovirus exposure and HLA in healthy donors. The study ran its PCR with 60 Vbeta and 13 Jbeta primers. TCRdb's table, derived via immunoSEQ multiplex PCR, lists solely in-frame clones and lacks some. The table has more than 150,000 clones, 65% to 85% seen once. Sequencing was performed on PBMCs. These receptors all come from a woman in her 30s in good health and CMV-seropositive.

This rearrangement joins TRBV18 to TRBJ2-5; 8 nucleotides match TRBD1. This CDR3 has 14 amino acids. V shed 3 bases, J shed 1 base, and the junction held 1 base outside the gene matches. Germline loops: CDR1 KGHSH, CDR2 LQKENI. The CDR3 nucleotides are TGTGCCAGCTCACCCGGGACAGGCCAAGAGACCCAGTACTTC. As protein: CASSPGTGQETQYF.

The V gene is TRBV19, the J gene TRBJ1-6, with D possibly being TRBD1 (6 bases). V was cut by 3 bases and J by 7 bases, with 13 bases left in between. The CDR3 runs 15 residues. Germline lookup yields CDR1 LNHDA and CDR2 SQIVND (reference sequence). The DNA of the CDR3 is TGTGCCAGTAGTATCCTTCCCCAGGGGAATTCACCCCTCCACTTT. Translating it yields CASSILPQGNSPLHF.

This chain links TRBV11-1 with TRBJ2-1, with 8 positions matching TRBD2. Losses at the gene ends were 1 base for V and 16 bases for J; bases not matched to a gene: 18. Looked up from germline, CDR1 is SGHAT and CDR2 is FQDESV (reference sequence). This CDR3 comprises 16 residues. The CDR3 loop is CASSLGRQVGAGGVFF. CDR3 bases: TGTGCCAGCAGCTTAGGTCGACAGGTCGGGGCGGGAGGTGTTTTCTTC.

The table lists this clone with a few counts. The CDR3 region is CASSFLNQPQHF. The CDR3 region has the DNA TGTGCCAGTAGTTTCCTTAATCAGCCCCAGCATTTT. The V call is TRBV19, the J call TRBJ1-5; no clear D. The CDR3 loop spans 12 amino acids. V was pared by 5 bases and J by 4 bases, with 6 bases between. Germline V gives CDR1 LNHDA, CDR2 SQIVND (reference sequence).

In its sample, this clone was seen once. V is TRBV13 and J is TRBJ1-4; D unclear. There are 16 residues in the CDR3. The V gene lost 3 bases and the J gene lost 8 bases, with 19 bases spanning the gap. The germline V gene has CDR1 PRHDT and CDR2 FYEKMQ (reference sequence). In DNA, the CDR3 is TGTGCCAGCAGCTTGGCGGGGAGTAGGGTTACCGAAAAACTGTTTTTT. Its protein product is CASSLAGSRVTEKLFF.

The chain's CDR3 is CASRLAVGTDTQYF. The CDR3 region has the DNA TGCGCCAGCCGACTAGCAGTTGGCACAGATACGCAGTATTTT. The chain is built from TRBV5-1 and TRBJ2-3, with 7 bases that match TRBD2. Germline CDR1 and CDR2: SGHRS and YFSETQ. V shed 7 bases, J shed 1 base, and the junction held 6 bases outside the gene matches. The CDR3 contains 14 residues.

V is TRBV29-1 and J is TRBJ1-1; 11 bases fit TRBD1. V shed 4 bases, J shed 7 bases, and the junction held 8 bases outside the gene matches. Germline values: CDR1 SQVTM, CDR2 ANQGSEA. The CDR3 contains 14 residues. Here the CDR3 reads CSVVGGQGGSEAFF. Here the CDR3 DNA reads TGCAGCGTTGTGGGGGGACAGGGGGGTAGTGAAGCTTTCTTT.

J is TRBJ2-7 and V is TRBV9, with TRBD2 as a possible D gene (6 bases). There are 15 residues in the CDR3. Germline values: CDR1 SGDLS, CDR2 YYNGEE. The V end lost 2 bases, the J end lost 0 bases, and 12 bases lay between the germline ends. DNA for the CDR3: TGTGCCAGCAGCGTCGCGGACGGGAGCTCCTACGAGCAGTACTTC. This translates into CASSVADGSSYEQYF.

This chain connects TRBV11-3 to TRBJ2-2; tentative D call: TRBD1 (6 bases). This CDR3 is 16 amino acids long. The V end lost 4 bases, the J end lost 1 base, and 13 bases lay between the germline ends. Germline loops: CDR1 SGHNT, CDR2 YENEEA. The CDR3 protein is CASSSTGTRNTGELFF. In nucleotides, the CDR3 is TGTGCCAGCAGCTCGACCGGGACACGGAACACCGGGGAGCTGTTTTTT.

This sequence joins TRBV19 and TRBJ1-5, with D tentatively TRBD1 (5 bases). V was clipped by 5 bases and J by 5 bases, with 10 bases between them. Germline CDR1 is LNHDA and CDR2 is SQIVND (reference sequence). The CDR3 spans 13 residues. CDR3 in amino acids: CASSWGGDQPQHF. Here the CDR3 DNA reads TGTGCCAGTAGTTGGGGCGGAGATCAGCCCCAGCATTTT.

The V gene is TRBV4-3, the J gene TRBJ2-5, with 7 bases aligning to TRBD1. There are 15 residues in the CDR3. After removal of 3 bases from V and 2 bases from J, the junction contained 6 bases not matched to a gene. Germline V CDR1 and CDR2: LGHNA, YSLEER. CDR3 sequence reads: CASSHRTGGQETQYF. The CDR3 DNA reads as TGCGCCAGCAGCCACCGGACAGGCGGGCAAGAGACCCAGTACTTC.

With regard to this clone: This same CDR3 is encoded by further DNA sequences in the sample. The V gene is TRBV5-1, the J gene TRBJ2-1; 7 bases fit TRBD2. Germline CDR1 is SGHRS and CDR2 is YFSETQ. V lost 0 bases, J lost 5 bases, and 5 bases stayed unmatched. The CDR3 loop spans 15 amino acids. CDR3 loop: CASSLVGGGNNEQFF. In DNA form, the CDR3 reads TGCGCCAGCAGCTTGGTTGGGGGGGGAAACAATGAGCAGTTCTTC.

This chain uses TRBV19 with TRBJ2-1; 9 nucleotides match TRBD1. The V segment lost 10 bases and the J segment 7 bases; nucleotides outside the gene matches: 5. Per germline, CDR1 LNHDA and CDR2 SQIVND (reference sequence). The CDR3 length is 12 residues. The CDR3 here is CATSDRGNEQFF. The DNA for the CDR3 is TGTGCCACCTCGGACAGGGGAAATGAGCAGTTCTTC.

This clone has a single count. This chain joins TRBV10-3 and TRBJ2-3; 7 nucleotides match TRBD2. Germline CDR1 and CDR2: ENHRY and SYGVKD. V was pared by 6 bases and J by 2 bases, with 11 bases of the junction left unmatched. The CDR3 totals 16 residues. CDR3 residues: CAISGRGETPTDTQYF. CDR3 nucleotides: TGTGCCATCAGCGGACGGGGGGAGACTCCCACAGATACGCAGTATTTT.

This chain connects TRBV12-5 to TRBJ1-1; 8 bases match TRBD1. The CDR3 runs 17 residues. CDR1 is LGHNT and CDR2 is FRNRAP in the germline V gene. V gave up 5 bases and J gave up 0 bases; unmatched junction bases: 11. The CDR3: CASGQYRGAGMNTEAFF. As DNA, the CDR3 is TGTGCTAGTGGTCAGTACAGGGGGGCGGGGATGAACACTGAAGCTTTCTTT.

The CDR3 region is CASTRTGSHQPQHF. The CDR3 region has the DNA TGTGCCAGCACCCGGACAGGTTCACATCAGCCCCAGCATTTT. The chain has TRBV2 and TRBJ1-5, with 7 nucleotides matching TRBD1. Germline V gene data show CDR1 as SNHLY and CDR2 as FYNNEI. Germline trimming cut 7 bases from V and 5 bases from J; bases unmatched to any gene: 8. The CDR3 loop spans 14 amino acids. Full variable domain (outside the CDR3, taken from reference TRBV2 and TRBJ1-5): EPEVTQTPSHQVTQMGQEVILRCVPISNHLYFYWYRQILGQKVEFLVSFYNNEISEKSEIFDDQFSVERPDGSNFTLKIRSTKLEDSAMYFCASTRTGSHQPQHFGDGTRLSIL.

Details on this clone: An end of the junction differs from the germline gene, which may be a read error. The rearrangement joins TRBV4-3 to TRBJ2-1; 12 nucleotides align to TRBD1. Germline CDR1 is LGHNA and CDR2 is YSLEER. This CDR3 spans 16 amino acids. The CDR3 DNA sequence: TGCGCCAGCAGCCAAGAGTCGGGGACAGGGGGCTTCAGCAAGGTCTTC. Amino acids: CASSQESGTGGFSKVF.